The sequence of this T cell receptor beta chain was determined in a study of T cell responses to AZD1222 COVID-19 vaccine. Between the trimmed V and J ends, which lost 0 bases and 1 base, there was a span of 10 bases. The CDR3 is 15 amino acids. Germline CDR1 reads SGHRS; CDR2 reads YFSETQ. Here immunoSEQ multiplex PCR was the method, and the copy in TCRdb shows in-frame clones only, minus some. The top ten hold more than 3% of the sample, which has about 150,000 clones, 92% seen once. In the case of this clone: Other DNA sequences of this sample code for an identical CDR3.

The source of this sequence is an adult who received the AZD1222 COVID-19 vaccine. This sequence joins TRBV5-1 and TRBJ1-1, with a tentative D call TRBD1 (6 bases). The material sequenced was peripheral blood, taken 28 days after the second AZD1222 dose. The CDR3 spells CASSLGDRTNTEAFF. CDR3 sequence (DNA): TGCGCCAGCAGCTTGGGCGACAGGACGAACACTGAAGCTTTCTTT.